A selection of T cell receptor beta chains follows, all from one sample in a study of cytomegalovirus exposure and HLA in healthy donors. Produced via immunoSEQ multiplex PCR; TCRdb's table is partial and in-frame only. The sample has some 150,000 clones; around 90% are singletons. The specimen sequenced was PBMCs. Every receptor here comes from a woman aged 18 to 35 in good health and CMV-seropositive. CDR3s include the opening cysteine and the closing phenylalanine or tryptophan. Fields, in order: clone size, J gene, V gene, D gene, CDR3 protein, CDR3 DNA. D genes are given only for firm matches. A row's size may be missing; if present it is once, few, many or a size class.

>once|TRBJ1-2|TRBV4-2|TRBD1
CASSQDWGQGDYGYTF
TGTGCCAGCAGCCAAGATTGGGGACAGGGGGACTATGGCTACACCTTC
>once|TRBJ1-1|TRBV30|TRBD1
CAWSLRQGALNTEAFF
TGTGCCTGGAGTTTGAGACAGGGGGCCTTGAACACTGAAGCTTTCTTT
>-|TRBJ1-2|TRBV4-2|TRBD1
CASSQEFGTGDYGYTF
TGTGCCAGCAGCCAAGAGTTCGGGACAGGGGACTATGGCTACACCTTC
>-|TRBJ2-1|TRBV7-3|-
CASSSQGGGLGEQFF
TGTGCCAGCAGCTCCCAAGGTGGGGGGTTAGGAGAGCAGTTCTTC
>-|TRBJ1-1|TRBV4-3|-
CASSQDSEDTEAFF
TGCGCCAGCAGCCAAGATTCAGAGGACACTGAAGCTTTCTTT
>-|TRBJ1-1|TRBV6-5|-
CASRRGRWGNTEAFF
TGTGCCAGCAGGCGGGGGAGGTGGGGGAACACTGAAGCTTTCTTT
>-|TRBJ1-3|TRBV30|-
CAWSVSGNTIYF
TGTGCCTGGAGTGTATCGGGAAACACCATATATTTT
>-|TRBJ2-2|TRBV4-2|-
CASSQGPGEPTGELFF
TGTGCCAGCAGCCAAGGGCCAGGGGAACCCACCGGGGAGCTGTTTTTT
>-|TRBJ1-5|TRBV19|TRBD1
CASSPAGAGGQPQHF
TGTGCCAGTAGTCCTGCTGGGGCAGGGGGTCAGCCCCAGCATTTT
>-|TRBJ1-1|TRBV19|TRBD1
CASGVPGQGANTEAFF
TGTGCCAGTGGAGTTCCGGGACAGGGGGCGAACACTGAAGCTTTCTTT
>-|TRBJ2-7|TRBV29-1|-
CSVETGNEQYF
TGCAGCGTTGAAACGGGAAACGAGCAGTACTTC
>-|TRBJ1-1|TRBV5-4|-
CASSLRRERANTEAFF
TGTGCCAGCAGCTTGCGGCGTGAGAGGGCGAACACTGAAGCTTTCTTT
>once|TRBJ1-4|TRBV6-1|TRBD1
CASSEGQFNEKLFF
TGTGCCAGCAGTGAGGGACAGTTTAATGAAAAACTGTTTTTT
>once|TRBJ2-7|TRBV5-4|-
CASSLGSGSDYEQYF
TGTGCCAGCAGCTTGGGGTCGGGTTCAGATTACGAGCAGTACTTC
>once|TRBJ2-5|TRBV5-8|-
CASSFPLGPQETQYF
TGTGCCAGCAGCTTCCCACTAGGACCGCAAGAGACCCAGTACTTC
>-|TRBJ1-2|TRBV5-5|-
CASSWGRLGLYGYTF
TGTGCCAGCAGCTGGGGCCGTTTGGGGCTTTATGGCTACACCTTC
>-|TRBJ2-2|TRBV5-1|TRBD1
CASLGQGKTGELFF
TGCGCCAGCTTGGGACAGGGAAAGACCGGGGAGCTGTTTTTT
>-|TRBJ1-2|TRBV4-2|-
CASSQDKARYGYTF
TGTGCCAGCAGCCAAGATAAAGCTCGCTATGGCTACACCTTC
>-|TRBJ2-3|TRBV15|TRBD1
CATSRETGSADTQYF
TGTGCCACCAGCAGAGAGACAGGGAGCGCAGATACGCAGTATTTT
>-|TRBJ2-6|TRBV5-1|-
CASTLTRGTGANVLTF
TGCGCCAGCACCCTGACAAGGGGCACTGGGGCCAACGTCCTGACTTTC
>-|TRBJ2-4|TRBV30|TRBD2
CAWRLSGGGSKNIQYF
TGTGCCTGGAGGCTCAGCGGGGGGGGTTCCAAAAACATTCAGTACTTC
>-|TRBJ1-1|TRBV5-1|-
CASSMTGMANTEAFF
TGCGCCAGCAGCATGACAGGTATGGCGAACACTGAAGCTTTCTTT
>-|TRBJ2-7|TRBV5-1|TRBD2
CASSLVAGARSYEQYF
TGCGCCAGCAGCTTGGTCGCGGGAGCCCGTTCGTACGAGCAGTACTTC
>few|TRBJ2-2|TRBV27|TRBD2
CASMRGGLTGELFF
TGTGCCAGCATGCGGGGGGGCTTGACCGGGGAGCTGTTTTTT
>-|TRBJ2-3|TRBV19|-
CASSIGWGELGTDTQYF
TGTGCCAGTAGTATCGGTTGGGGGGAGCTTGGGACAGATACGCAGTATTTT
>-|TRBJ1-6|TRBV7-6|-
CASSPGGAYNSPLHF
TGTGCCAGCAGCCCCGGCGGGGCTTATAATTCACCCCTCCACTTT
>-|TRBJ2-7|TRBV6-1|-
CASSGTSRGTARGEQYF
TGTGCCAGCAGTGGGACCTCACGCGGGACCGCCCGGGGCGAGCAGTACTTC
>-|TRBJ2-7|TRBV7-2|TRBD1
CASSLTGGSYEQYF
TGTGCCAGCAGCTTGACAGGGGGCTCCTACGAGCAGTACTTC
>few|TRBJ1-2|TRBV29-1|-
CSVEGEVGLNYGYTF
TGCAGCGTTGAAGGAGAAGTGGGCCTTAACTATGGCTACACCTTC
>-|TRBJ1-1|TRBV7-3|-
CASSLSGVPPGNTEAFF
TGTGCCAGCAGCTTAAGCGGGGTCCCCCCAGGAAACACTGAAGCTTTCTTT
>-|TRBJ1-6|TRBV6-6|-
CASSNRDNSPLHF
TGTGCCAGCAGCAACAGGGATAATTCACCCCTCCACTTT
>once|TRBJ1-5|TRBV6-5|TRBD1
CASRRQGANQPQHF
TGTGCCAGCAGGAGACAGGGCGCAAATCAGCCCCAGCATTTT
>-|TRBJ1-1|TRBV6-5|TRBD1
CASSRTGNTEAFF
TGTGCCAGCAGTCGGACAGGGAACACTGAAGCTTTCTTT
>-|TRBJ2-6|TRBV18|-
CASSPQGYGSGANVLTF
TGTGCCAGCTCACCACAGGGGTACGGCTCTGGGGCCAACGTCCTGACTTTC
>-|TRBJ1-2|TRBV10-3|TRBD1
CAISESPSQGAANYGYTF
TGTGCCATCAGTGAGTCGCCCTCCCAGGGGGCGGCTAACTATGGCTACACCTTC
>-|TRBJ2-5|TRBV5-1|-
CASSLESKRVETQYF
TGCGCCAGCAGCTTGGAGTCGAAGCGGGTAGAGACCCAGTACTTC
>-|TRBJ2-3|TRBV5-1|-
CASSPRPGDTQYF
TGCGCCAGCAGCCCCCGACCAGGAGATACGCAGTATTTT
>-|TRBJ1-1|TRBV6-5|-
CASSSPRGEAFF
TGTGCCAGCAGTTCCCCAAGGGGGGAAGCTTTCTTT
>-|TRBJ2-3|TRBV7-3|TRBD1
CASSVRRGTGGADTQYF
TGTGCCAGCAGCGTCAGAAGAGGGACAGGGGGAGCAGATACGCAGTATTTT
>-|TRBJ1-2|TRBV7-6|-
CASSSGGLQGYTF
TGTGCCAGCAGCTCCGGGGGTCTACAGGGCTACACCTTC
>-|TRBJ1-2|TRBV5-6|TRBD1
CASSPRDSYGYTF
TGTGCCAGCAGCCCGAGGGACAGTTATGGCTACACCTTC
>-|TRBJ2-1|TRBV4-3|-
CASSHTGAYNEQFF
TGCGCCAGCAGCCACACGGGGGCCTACAATGAGCAGTTCTTC
>few|TRBJ2-5|TRBV14|-
CASSRGEGVGEETQYF
TGTGCCAGCAGCCGAGGTGAAGGGGTAGGGGAAGAGACCCAGTACTTC
>-|TRBJ2-7|TRBV6-1|TRBD2
CASSAGTSGGNEQYF
TGTGCCAGCAGTGCCGGGACTAGCGGGGGTAACGAGCAGTACTTC
>-|TRBJ2-3|TRBV6-1|-
CASRRLADLTDTQYF
TGTGCCAGCAGAAGATTAGCGGACCTCACAGATACGCAGTATTTT